These 25 T cell receptor beta chains share one sample of origin, sequenced in a study of cytomegalovirus exposure and HLA in healthy donors. PCR used 60 Vbeta primers and 13 Jbeta primers. Sequenced by immunoSEQ multiplex PCR; TCRdb stores in-frame clones only, minus some. The ten top clones account for around 1.2%, within a sample of 150,000 to 200,000 clones. Sequences were obtained from PBMCs. Receptors originate from a woman aged 55-70 years in good health and CMV-seronegative.

This chain joins TRBV10-3 and TRBJ2-3; the D gene is possibly TRBD1 (6 bases). This CDR3 contains 17 residues. The germline V and J ends were trimmed by 3 bases and 2 bases, with 18 bases remaining between them. Germline V gives CDR1 ENHRY, CDR2 SYGVKD. CDR3: CAISDGGRGSTTDTQYF. The CDR3 DNA follows: TGTGCCATCAGTGATGGGGGCAGGGGCTCCACCACAGATACGCAGTATTTT.

This chain uses TRBV6-1 with TRBJ2-5, with D unclear. Per germline, CDR1 MNHNS and CDR2 SASEGT. This CDR3 has 14 amino acids. The V end lost 8 bases, the J end lost 1 base, and 14 bases lay between the germline ends. CDR3 nucleotides: TGTGCCAGCGGCCCCCTGGCTCTCCAAGAGACCCAGTACTTC. Its protein is CASGPLALQETQYF.

J is TRBJ1-1 and V is TRBV11-2, with D tentatively TRBD1 (6 bases). V lost 3 bases, J lost 1 base, and 12 bases lay in between. Germline V lookup: CDR1 SGHAT, CDR2 FQNNGV. The CDR3 sequence is 15 residues long. This CDR3 is CASSLLMGQNTEAFF. The DNA for the CDR3 is TGTGCCAGCAGCTTGCTCATGGGACAGAACACTGAAGCTTTCTTT. Based on the CDR3 plus reference TRBV11-2 and TRBJ1-1, the full variable domain is EAGVAQSPRYKIIEKRQSVAFWCNPISGHATLYWYQQILGQGPKLLIQFQNNGVVDDSQLPKDRFSAERLKGVDSTLKIQPAKLEDSAVYLCASSLLMGQNTEAFFGQGTRLTVV.

This chain links TRBV5-1 with TRBJ2-5, with 7 bases fitting TRBD1. Germline trimming cut 9 bases from V and 3 bases from J; bases unmatched to any gene: 14. Germline V gene lookup returns CDR1 SGHRS and CDR2 YFSETQ. The CDR3 is 15 residues long. The CDR3 is CANPVDRDPKETQYF. As DNA, the CDR3 is TGCGCCAACCCCGTTGACAGGGACCCCAAAGAGACCCAGTACTTC.

V and J are TRBV5-6 and TRBJ2-2; TRBD1 matches 7 bases. Germline assignment: CDR1 SGHDT and CDR2 YYEEEE. The CDR3 loop spans 16 amino acids. With 2 bases clipped from V and 4 bases from J, the junction kept 8 bases outside the gene matches. Here the CDR3 reads CASSLLSTGPTGELFF. In nucleotides, the CDR3 is TGTGCCAGCAGCTTACTATCGACAGGGCCCACCGGGGAGCTGTTTTTT.

This chain links TRBV29-1 with TRBJ1-1; TRBD1 matches at 9 bases. Germline V gene data show CDR1 as SQVTM and CDR2 as ANQGSEA. The trim removed 5 bases at V and 4 bases at J, leaving 11 bases unmatched. This CDR3 is 15 amino acids long. The CDR3 region is CSVTGQGPSGTEAFF. The CDR3 DNA is TGCAGCGTTACGGGACAGGGACCCTCAGGCACTGAAGCTTTCTTT.

The gene calls are TRBV7-2 and TRBJ2-7, with TRBD2 as a possible D gene (7 bases). The CDR3 contains 15 residues. V lost 6 bases, J lost 2 bases, and 17 bases lay in between. Germline loops: CDR1 SGHTA, CDR2 FQGNSA. CDR3 nucleotide sequence: TGTGCCAGCAGTCGATCGGGGGGCCCCACCTACGAGCAGTACTTC. Its protein is CASSRSGGPTYEQYF.

V and J are TRBV14 and TRBJ1-2, with 7 bases matching TRBD1. The V segment lost 0 bases and the J segment 4 bases; nucleotides outside the gene matches: 11. Germline loops: CDR1 SGHDN, CDR2 FVKESK. The CDR3 is made up of 17 amino acids. DNA for the CDR3: TGTGCCAGCAGCCAAGATGGGCTGGGCAGGGGGACCTATGGCTACACCTTC. Its protein product is CASSQDGLGRGTYGYTF.

The chain links TRBV7-9 to TRBJ1-5; D is undetermined. The CDR3 totals 12 residues. V lost 0 bases and J lost 6, with 3 bases in between. The V gene's germline CDR1 is SEHNR and CDR2 FQNEAQ (reference sequence). For the CDR3, the DNA is TGTGCCAGCAGCTTAGCCGGTCAGCCCCAGCATTTT. Translating gives CASSLAGQPQHF. The full variable domain, its missing parts supplied by reference TRBV7-9 and TRBJ1-5, is DTGVSQNPRHKITKRGQNVTFRCDPISEHNRLYWYRQTLGQGPEFLTYFQNEAQLEKSRLLSDRFSAERPKGSFSTLEIQRTEQGDSAMYLCASSLAGQPQHFGDGTRLSIL.

The chain combines TRBV29-1 with TRBJ2-5, with 9 bases fitting TRBD1. The DNA end lines up better with TRBJ2-7; the J call may be wrong. CDR3 length: 11 amino acids. Germline V gene lookup returns CDR1 SQVTM and CDR2 ANQGSEA. The CDR3 sequence: CSIWTGVEQYF. The CDR3 DNA sequence: TGCAGCATTTGGACAGGGGTCGAGCAGTACTTC.

This chain joins TRBV19 and TRBJ2-1; 7 bases line up with TRBD1. CDR1 is LNHDA, CDR2 SQIVND, per germline (reference sequence). Unmatched junction bases numbered 0, after V lost 0 bases and J lost 1 base. This CDR3 is 15 amino acids long. The CDR3 sequence is CASSIDRGSYNEQFF. Written as DNA, the CDR3 is TGTGCCAGTAGTATAGACAGGGGGTCCTACAATGAGCAGTTCTTC.

This rearrangement joins TRBV10-1 to TRBJ1-1; D remains unclear. Germline loops: CDR1 WNHNN, CDR2 SYGVQD (reference sequence). The V end was cut by 8 bases, the J end by 0 bases, with 10 bases between. The CDR3 is 13 residues long. The CDR3 here is CASRGGLNTEAFF. CDR3 DNA: TGCGCCAGCCGCGGAGGCTTGAACACTGAAGCTTTCTTT.

The V call is TRBV7-2, the J call TRBJ2-3, with D perhaps TRBD2 (5 bases). With 7 bases removed from V and 4 bases from J, the gap between germline ends came to 18 bases. The CDR3 loop spans 15 amino acids. From germline, CDR1 is SGHTA and CDR2 FQGNSA. CDR3 sequence reads: CASTPRAPRADTQYF. The DNA of the CDR3 is TGTGCCAGCACCCCGCGGGCGCCCCGGGCAGATACGCAGTATTTT.

The genes are TRBV7-2 and TRBJ1-1; no firm D call. The length of the CDR3 is 11 residues. Trimming took 5 bases from V and 3 from J, leaving 4 bases between them. CDR1 is SGHTA, CDR2 FQGNSA, per germline. The CDR3 sequence: CASSQDTEAFF. The CDR3 DNA follows: TGTGCCAGCAGCCAGGACACTGAAGCTTTCTTT.

The V gene is TRBV5-5, the J gene TRBJ1-5, with a possible D match to TRBD1 (6 bases). Trimming removed 0 bases from V and 5 bases from J, with 12 bases in between. Looked up from germline, CDR1 is SGHKS and CDR2 is YYEKEE (reference sequence). This CDR3 comprises 15 residues. The CDR3 spells CASSLAPQGDQPQHF. CDR3 DNA: TGTGCCAGCAGCTTGGCCCCACAGGGAGATCAGCCCCAGCATTTT.

V is TRBV27 and J is TRBJ2-2; 11 bases line up with TRBD2. The length of the CDR3 is 17 residues. Looked up from germline, CDR1 is MNHEY and CDR2 is SMNVEV (reference sequence). Trimming cost V 10 bases and J 3 bases; bases outside gene matches: 13. CDR3 protein: CATLTSGAPRYTGELFF. In nucleotides, the CDR3 is TGTGCCACCTTGACTAGCGGGGCCCCGCGGTACACCGGGGAGCTGTTTTTT.

The chain couples TRBV7-9 to TRBJ1-1; 7 bases are a match to TRBD1. V gave up 1 base and J gave up 4 bases; unmatched junction bases: 6. The CDR3 extends over 15 amino acids. Germline-derived CDR1 and CDR2 are SEHNR and FQNEAQ (reference sequence). CDR3 in amino acids: CASSLGGGWGTEAFF. CDR3 nucleotides: TGTGCCAGCAGCTTAGGAGGGGGCTGGGGCACTGAAGCTTTCTTT.

This chain uses TRBV7-9 with TRBJ1-6; D call uncertain. Germline assignment: CDR1 SEHNR and CDR2 FQNEAQ (reference sequence). V dropped 5 bases and J dropped 0 bases, with 8 bases sitting between them. The CDR3 runs 15 residues. The CDR3 is CASSGRDSYNSPLHF. The CDR3 coding sequence is TGTGCCAGCAGCGGCCGGGACTCCTATAATTCACCCCTCCACTTT.

The J gene is TRBJ1-3, the V gene TRBV29-1, with 8 positions matching TRBD1. Germline V gene lookup returns CDR1 SQVTM and CDR2 ANQGSEA. The CDR3 totals 14 residues. With 4 bases clipped from V and 0 bases from J, the junction kept 2 bases outside the gene matches. DNA of the CDR3: TGCAGCGTTGGACAGGGGCCCTCTGGAAACACCATATATTTT. Protein: CSVGQGPSGNTIYF.

The chain uses TRBV19 and TRBJ2-7, with D tentatively TRBD2 (6 bases). Deletions cut 5 bases from V and 1 base from J, with 9 bases between. This CDR3 has 13 residues. Germline V CDR1 and CDR2: LNHDA, SQIVND (reference sequence). The CDR3 bases are TGTGCCAGTAGTCGGGGGACGTCCTACGAGCAGTACTTC. Protein: CASSRGTSYEQYF.

The chain joins TRBV5-1 to TRBJ1-1; weak D call: TRBD1 (5 bases). V lost 2 bases, J lost 1 base, and 15 bases lay in between. From germline, CDR1 is SGHRS and CDR2 YFSETQ. The length of the CDR3 is 16 residues. CDR3 residues: CASSFSGLGPNTEAFF. Written as DNA, the CDR3 is TGCGCCAGCAGCTTTTCCGGTTTGGGGCCGAACACTGAAGCTTTCTTT.

The chain uses TRBV5-1 and TRBJ2-5; D might be TRBD1 (5 bases). CDR3 size: 14 residues. CDR1 SGHRS and CDR2 YFSETQ come from the germline V gene. V gave up 4 bases and J gave up 2 bases, with 12 bases separating them. As DNA, the CDR3 is TGCGCCAGCAGCCAAGACAGAGGTCAAGAGACCCAGTACTTC. Amino acids: CASSQDRGQETQYF.

The rearrangement joins TRBV6-1 to TRBJ1-5, with D possibly TRBD1 on 5 matching bases. V lost 0 bases, J lost 5 bases, and 20 bases lay in between. Germline lookup yields CDR1 MNHNS and CDR2 SASEGT. The CDR3 spans 18 residues. The CDR3 DNA reads TGTGCCAGCAGTGAAGCGGCAGGGAAAGGAGCGGGCGATCAGCCCCAGCATTTT. Its protein is CASSEAAGKGAGDQPQHF.

This chain joins TRBV7-6 and TRBJ1-5; a possible D gene is TRBD1 (6 bases). The V end lost 2 bases, the J end lost 5 bases, and 7 bases lay between the germline ends. The length of the CDR3 is 13 residues. CDR1 and CDR2 (germline): SGHVS, FNYEAQ. The CDR3 region has the DNA TGTGCCAGCAGCTTAAACAGGGATCAGCCCCAGCATTTT. Its translation: CASSLNRDQPQHF.

The genes are TRBV5-1 and TRBJ1-2, with 9 bases aligning to TRBD1. The CDR3 consists of 14 residues. V was clipped by 3 bases and J by 4 bases; unmatched bases: 4. Germline V gives CDR1 SGHRS, CDR2 YFSETQ. The CDR3 here is CASSSGTGPYGYTF. CDR3 sequence (DNA): TGCGCCAGCAGCTCAGGGACAGGGCCCTATGGCTACACCTTC. The entire variable domain, with the rest obtained from reference TRBV5-1 and TRBJ1-2, is as follows: KAGVTQTPRYLIKTRGQQVTLSCSPISGHRSVSWYQQTPGQGLQFLFEYFSETQRNKGNFPGRFSGRQFSNSRSEMNVSTLELGDSALYLCASSSGTGPYGYTFGSGTRLTVV.